These 18 T cell receptor beta chains originate from one sample sequenced in a study of glioma-infiltrating T cells after dendritic cell vaccination. Using immunoSEQ multiplex PCR, the repertoire was profiled, and TCRdb retains in-frame clones only, with some absent. The sample shows 65,000 to 90,000 clones, around 79% of them seen only once. Here the sequenced sample was blood, taken before dendritic cell vaccination. The origin of the receptors is a human donor with glioblastoma.

The CDR3 loop reads CASSWGGRETYGYTF. The CDR3 region has the DNA TGTGCCAGCAGCTGGGGCGGACGGGAGACTTATGGCTACACCTTC. This rearrangement joins TRBV13 to TRBJ1-2; the D gene is possibly TRBD1 (5 bases). Per the germline V gene, CDR1 is PRHDT and CDR2 is FYEKMQ (reference sequence). The CDR3 length is 15 residues. The V and J ends lost 4 bases and 5 bases respectively, with 17 bases between them.

A few counts support this clone. The chain couples TRBV5-5 to TRBJ1-6; D remains unclear. The V gene's germline CDR1 is SGHKS and CDR2 YYEKEE (reference sequence). V lost 2 bases to trimming and J lost 4 bases, with 13 bases between them. CDR3 length: 16 amino acids. In DNA form, the CDR3 reads TGTGCCAGCAGCTTAGGTCGGGAGACTTATAATTCACCCCTCCACTTT. Translation gives CASSLGRETYNSPLHF.

The gene calls are TRBV9 and TRBJ2-5, with 10 bases identical to TRBD1. Germline V lookup: CDR1 SGDLS, CDR2 YYNGEE. The length of the CDR3 is 15 residues. J was trimmed by 2 bases and V by 4 bases; bases with no gene match: 5. CDR3 residues: CASSPRDRGQETQYF. The CDR3 DNA sequence: TGTGCCAGCAGCCCCCGGGACAGGGGTCAAGAGACCCAGTACTTC.

As regards this clone: The sample carries other DNA sequences with the same CDR3. V and J are TRBV5-1 and TRBJ2-5; D might be TRBD2 (6 bases). This CDR3 region has 15 residues. Germline V gene sequence: CDR1 SGHRS, CDR2 YFSETQ. V was pared by 0 bases and J by 1 base, with 10 bases between. CDR3 DNA: TGCGCCAGCAGCTTGGTTGCCGGGGGCCAAGAGACCCAGTACTTC. Translating it yields CASSLVAGGQETQYF.

V and J are TRBV2 and TRBJ1-5; a weak D match, TRBD1 (5 bases). Germline assignment: CDR1 SNHLY and CDR2 FYNNEI. The CDR3 runs to 15 residues. V was trimmed by 5 bases and J by 4 bases, leaving 15 bases between them. The CDR3 region is CASSLEQDVNQPQHF. CDR3 nucleotide sequence: TGTGCCAGCAGTCTAGAACAGGACGTGAATCAGCCCCAGCATTTT.

The chain recombines TRBV7-2 with TRBJ2-7; 8 bases map to TRBD2. The length of the CDR3 is 14 residues. The germline CDR1 and CDR2 sequences are SGHTA and FQGNSA. CDR3 coding DNA: TGTGCCAGCAGCCTAGCGGGTGCCAACTACGAGCAGTACGTC. This translates into CASSLAGANYEQYV.

This chain connects TRBV19 to TRBJ2-7; D possibly corresponds to TRBD1 (5 bases). V lost 3 bases and J lost 10, with 16 bases in between. CDR3 length: 13 amino acids. Germline loops: CDR1 LNHDA, CDR2 SQIVND (reference sequence). In nucleotides, the CDR3 is TGTGCCAGTAGTATCCAGGGTCGAGGTTCCCAGTACTTC. It translates to CASSIQGRGSQYF.

The gene calls are TRBV7-9 and TRBJ1-6; a possible D gene is TRBD1 (6 bases). There are 17 residues in the CDR3. V lost 5 bases to trimming and J lost 0 bases, with 14 bases between them. From germline, CDR1 is SEHNR and CDR2 FQNEAQ (reference sequence). CDR3 residues: CASSGMDRSSYNSPLHF. CDR3 coding DNA: TGTGCCAGCAGCGGGATGGACAGAAGCTCCTATAATTCACCCCTCCACTTT.

CDR3 nucleotides: TGTGCCAGCAGCCCGGACAGGAACACAGATACGCAGTATTTT. Encoded protein: CASSPDRNTDTQYF. The V call is TRBV5-4, the J call TRBJ2-3; 7 nucleotides align to TRBD1. With V trimmed by 4 bases and J by 2 bases, 4 bases remained unmatched. Germline V gene lookup returns CDR1 SGHNT and CDR2 YYREEE (reference sequence). The CDR3 length is 14 residues.

The chain combines TRBV6-4 with TRBJ2-2; a weak D match, TRBD1 (5 bases). Per germline, CDR1 MRHNA and CDR2 SNTAGT. This CDR3 is 15 amino acids long. V was shortened by 2 bases and J by 6 bases, with 13 bases between the two germline ends. The CDR3, as DNA: TGTGCCAGCAGTGACGACAGATTAGGTGCCGGGGAGCTGTTTTTT. Encoded protein: CASSDDRLGAGELFF.

V usage is TRBV6-1 and J usage is TRBJ1-5; tentatively, D is TRBD1 (5 bases). The CDR3 sequence is 14 residues long. The V and J ends lost 8 bases and 2 bases respectively, with 13 bases between them. Per germline, CDR1 MNHNS and CDR2 SASEGT. The CDR3 here is CASGVGGGNQPQHF. CDR3 nucleotide sequence: TGTGCCAGCGGAGTGGGGGGAGGCAATCAGCCCCAGCATTTT.

In this sample, this clone turned up a few times. J is TRBJ1-3 and V is TRBV5-4, with D hard to call. The V gene's germline CDR1 is SGHNT and CDR2 YYREEE (reference sequence). V was cut by 1 base and J by 3 bases, with 8 bases left in between. This CDR3 has 14 residues. The CDR3 region has the DNA TGTGCCAGCAGCTTGCGTACAGATGGAAACACCATATATTTT. Protein product: CASSLRTDGNTIYF.

The chain has TRBV19 and TRBJ1-5, with D uncertain. The V end lost 0 bases, the J end lost 2 bases, and 5 bases lay between the germline ends. This CDR3 contains 14 residues. Germline V gene sequence: CDR1 LNHDA, CDR2 SQIVND (reference sequence). CDR3 residues: CASSIEAGNQPQHF. The CDR3 DNA sequence: TGTGCCAGTAGTATAGAGGCAGGCAATCAGCCCCAGCATTTT.

The chain has TRBV9 and TRBJ2-3; D might be TRBD2 (5 bases). The CDR3 loop spans 15 amino acids. V was trimmed by 0 bases and J by 3 bases, leaving 11 bases between them. Germline V gene sequence: CDR1 SGDLS, CDR2 YYNGEE. The CDR3 DNA is TGTGCCAGCAGCGTAGCGGGGATGGGGACAGATACGCAGTATTTT. It yields the protein CASSVAGMGTDTQYF.

V is TRBV19 and J is TRBJ2-3; D might be TRBD2 (5 bases). The length of the CDR3 is 14 residues. With 9 bases removed from V and 6 bases from J, the gap between germline ends came to 19 bases. CDR1 LNHDA and CDR2 SQIVND come from the germline V gene (reference sequence). The CDR3 loop is CASRAEGTSDTQYF. Written as DNA, the CDR3 is TGTGCCAGCCGGGCAGAGGGCACGTCGGATACGCAGTATTTT.

This sequence joins TRBV7-8 and TRBJ1-2; a weak D match, TRBD1 (6 bases). V lost 4 bases and J lost 8, with 14 bases in between. Germline CDR1 reads SGHVS; CDR2 reads FQNEAQ. This CDR3 is built from 13 residues. CDR3 in DNA: TGTGCCAGCAGCTATGTCAGGGGAAGCGGCTACACCTTC. Amino acid sequence: CASSYVRGSGYTF.

The chain uses TRBV7-2 and TRBJ2-7, with a weak D call TRBD1 (6 bases). CDR3 length: 15 amino acids. Germline V gene lookup returns CDR1 SGHTA and CDR2 FQGNSA. The ends were cut back, 3 bases at V and 0 bases at J, with 12 bases in the middle. The CDR3 DNA reads as TGTGCCAGCAGCTTCCGCAGGGGAAGCTCCTACGAGCAGTACTTC. This codes for CASSFRRGSSYEQYF. The full variable domain, completed using reference TRBV7-2 and TRBJ2-7, is GAGVSQSPSNKVTEKGKDVELRCDPISGHTALYWYRQSLGQGLEFLIYFQGNSAPDKSGLPSDRFSAERTGGSVSTLTIQRTQQEDSAVYLCASSFRRGSSYEQYFGPGTRLTVT.

The V gene is TRBV27, the J gene TRBJ2-1; 10 bases fit TRBD2. The CDR3 is 15 amino acids. V shed 2 bases, J shed 6 bases, and the junction held 4 bases outside the gene matches. Germline CDR1 is MNHEY and CDR2 is SMNVEV (reference sequence). This CDR3 is CASSLVSSGSNEQFF. CDR3 in DNA: TGTGCCAGCAGTTTAGTGTCTAGCGGGAGCAATGAGCAGTTCTTC.